Following are 29 T cell receptor beta chains from one sample sequenced in a study of T cell responses to AZD1222 COVID-19 vaccine. Generated by immunoSEQ multiplex PCR, the TCRdb table keeps only in-frame clones and is missing some. The sample consists of tens of thousands of clones, around 81% of them appearing once. The sample in question was peripheral blood, obtained 28 days after the second AZD1222 dose. The source is an adult who received the AZD1222 COVID-19 vaccine.

The rearrangement joins TRBV10-3 to TRBJ1-4; D possibly corresponds to TRBD1 (5 bases). Germline V CDR1 and CDR2: ENHRY, SYGVKD. V lost 4 bases to trimming and J lost 3 bases, with 9 bases between them. CDR3 length equals 14 residues. The CDR3 region is CAISAGGANEKLFF. CDR3 DNA: TGTGCCATCAGTGCGGGGGGGGCTAATGAAAAACTGTTTTTT.

This clone has a handful of counts. The J gene is TRBJ1-5, the V gene TRBV28; TRBD1 matches at 11 bases. V shed 5 bases, J shed 7 bases, and the junction held 7 bases outside the gene matches. Looked up from germline, CDR1 is MDHEN and CDR2 is SYDVKM. This CDR3 has 15 residues. CDR3 nucleotides: TGTGCCAGCAGTGGACAGGGGGCTGGGTGGCAGCCCCAGCATTTT. As protein: CASSGQGAGWQPQHF. The whole variable domain, filled in from reference TRBV28 and TRBJ1-5, reads DVKVTQSSRYLVKRTGEKVFLECVQDMDHENMFWYRQDPGLGLRLIYFSYDVKMKEKGDIPEGYSVSREKKERFSLILESASTNQTSMYLCASSGQGAGWQPQHFGDGTRLSIL.

The CDR3, as DNA: TGTGCCAGCAGAACCGGGACAAGGGGTAATCAGCCCCAGCATTTT. It encodes CASRTGTRGNQPQHF. This chain connects TRBV27 to TRBJ1-5, with D perhaps matching TRBD1 (6 bases). The V gene lost 6 bases and the J gene lost 4 bases, with 16 bases spanning the gap. The germline gives CDR1 MNHEY, CDR2 SMNVEV (reference sequence). This CDR3 comprises 15 residues.

This chain uses TRBV11-3 with TRBJ2-7, with 9 nucleotides matching TRBD2. Germline CDR1 SGHNT, CDR2 YENEEA. Unmatched junction bases numbered 15, after V lost 7 bases and J lost 2 bases. The CDR3 contains 17 residues. CDR3 coding DNA: TGTGCCAGCATCGATTACATAGGACTAGCGACTACCTACGAGCAGTACTTC. Translated: CASIDYIGLATTYEQYF.

This clone has more than one count but fewer than ten. V is TRBV6-5 and J is TRBJ2-1, with 10 bases lining up with TRBD2. The CDR3 loop spans 13 amino acids. Losses at the gene ends were 6 bases for V and 6 bases for J; bases not matched to a gene: 2. CDR1 is MNHEY, CDR2 SVGAGI, per germline. The chain's CDR3 is CASRTSGSNEQFF. Here the CDR3 DNA reads TGTGCCAGCAGGACTAGCGGGTCCAATGAGCAGTTCTTC.

This chain joins TRBV18 and TRBJ2-7, with D perhaps matching TRBD1 or TRBD2 (5 bases each). The CDR3 extends over 13 amino acids. CDR1 and CDR2 (germline): KGHSH, LQKENI. V was clipped by 5 bases and J by 6 bases, with 14 bases between them. The CDR3 loop is CASSSVREREQYF. CDR3 DNA sequence: TGTGCCAGCTCATCGGTCAGGGAGCGCGAGCAGTACTTC.

The CDR3 protein is CASSLLAGGYNEQFF. The DNA for the CDR3 is TGTGCCAGCAGCTTATTAGCGGGAGGCTACAATGAGCAGTTCTTC. The rearrangement uses TRBV11-2 and TRBJ2-1, with 10 bases matching TRBD2. V shed 2 bases, J shed 3 bases, and the junction held 1 base outside the gene matches. Per germline, CDR1 SGHAT and CDR2 FQNNGV. CDR3 size: 15 residues.

The rearrangement joins TRBV11-2 to TRBJ1-2; tentative D call: TRBD1 (5 bases). The CDR3 length is 14 residues. CDR1 and CDR2 from the germline V gene are SGHAT and FQNNGV. V was cut by 0 bases and J by 4 bases, with 9 bases left in between. The CDR3 nucleotides are TGTGCCAGCAGCTTAGATTTCAGGGTCTATGGCTACACCTTC. Protein: CASSLDFRVYGYTF.

The chain employs TRBV9 and TRBJ2-2; D perhaps matches TRBD1 (6 bases). The CDR3 extends over 16 amino acids. Trimming removed 4 bases from V and 0 bases from J, with 13 bases in between. CDR1 and CDR2 (germline): SGDLS, YYNGEE. This CDR3 is CASSPIGQSNTGELFF. The CDR3 DNA sequence: TGTGCCAGCAGCCCCATAGGACAGTCGAACACCGGGGAGCTGTTTTTT.

The chain combines TRBV6-2 or TRBV6-3 with TRBJ1-2; D is undetermined. This CDR3 comprises 12 residues. V lost 2 bases, J lost 3 bases, and 4 bases lay in between. Per germline, CDR1 MNHEY and CDR2 SVGEGT. CDR3 protein: CASSYGDYGYTF. CDR3 nucleotides: TGTGCCAGCAGTTACGGGGACTATGGCTACACCTTC.

The chain is built from TRBV4-3 and TRBJ2-7, with 10 bases identical to TRBD2. Germline CDR1 LGHNA, CDR2 YSLEER. This CDR3 contains 16 residues. V gave up 1 base and J gave up 0 bases; unmatched junction bases: 3. DNA of the CDR3: TGCGCCAGCAGCCAAGGACTAGCGGGTGCCTCCTACGAGCAGTACTTC. It translates to CASSQGLAGASYEQYF.

The rearrangement uses TRBV6-1 and TRBJ2-7; D is ambiguous. V shed 2 bases and J shed 2 bases, with 19 bases lying between them. Germline V gives CDR1 MNHNS, CDR2 SASEGT. The CDR3 covers 17 residues. In DNA form, the CDR3 reads TGTGCCAGCAGTGAACTGGTCGCGTCGGCGCAGGCCTACGAGCAGTACTTC. Amino acids: CASSELVASAQAYEQYF.

V and J are TRBV5-4 and TRBJ2-7, with D possibly matching TRBD1 (6 bases). Germline assignment: CDR1 SGHNT and CDR2 YYREEE (reference sequence). The CDR3 totals 13 residues. V gave up 4 bases and J gave up 5 bases, with 13 bases separating them. CDR3 amino acids: CASSRQVLDEQYF. The CDR3 nucleotides are TGTGCCAGCAGCCGACAGGTTTTGGACGAGCAGTACTTC.

The V and J genes are TRBV30 and TRBJ2-7; no firm D call. CDR1 GTSNPN and CDR2 SVGIG come from the germline V gene (reference sequence). The V end was cut by 1 base, the J end by 3 bases, with 7 bases between. This CDR3 has 12 amino acids. CDR3 amino acids: CAWSGGSYEQYF. DNA of the CDR3: TGTGCCTGGAGTGGGGGAAGCTACGAGCAGTACTTC.

CDR3 amino acids: CSTDSYNEQFF. As DNA, the CDR3 is TGCAGCACGGACAGTTACAATGAGCAGTTCTTC. The chain has TRBV29-1 and TRBJ2-1; possibly TRBD1 for D (6 bases). Per the germline V gene, CDR1 is SQVTM and CDR2 is ANQGSEA. The CDR3 spans 11 residues. The V and J ends lost 8 bases and 4 bases respectively, with 9 bases between them.

Here the CDR3 reads CASRHGQGSNQPQHF. In nucleotides, the CDR3 is TGTGCCAGCAGGCACGGACAGGGTAGCAATCAGCCCCAGCATTTT. V and J are TRBV2 and TRBJ1-5; 8 bases agree with TRBD1. The CDR3 has 15 amino acids. Germline V gene lookup returns CDR1 SNHLY and CDR2 FYNNEI. J lost 0 bases, V lost 6 bases, and 4 bases had no gene match.

This chain joins TRBV5-1 and TRBJ2-5; no firm D call. The CDR3 totals 14 residues. Trimming left V 4 bases short and J 2 bases short, with 12 bases between. Germline loops: CDR1 SGHRS, CDR2 YFSETQ. This chain's CDR3 is CASSRLGQQETQYF. The DNA for the CDR3 is TGCGCCAGCAGCCGTCTCGGGCAACAAGAGACCCAGTACTTC.

This clone was seen once. This sequence joins TRBV18 and TRBJ1-2; unclear D gene. Germline loops: CDR1 KGHSH, CDR2 LQKENI. V shed 3 bases and J shed 4 bases, with 12 bases lying between them. The CDR3 spans 14 residues. The CDR3 DNA follows: TGTGCCAGCTCACCGCAAAGGACCCCCTATGGCTACACCTTC. Translated: CASSPQRTPYGYTF.

This chain connects TRBV4-1 to TRBJ2-7, with D uncertain. CDR3 length: 13 amino acids. Germline values: CDR1 MGHRA, CDR2 YSYEKL. V was cut by 4 bases and J by 6 bases, with 13 bases left in between. In DNA, the CDR3 is TGCGCCAGCAGCCTTCTCCGGCCCCTCGAGCAGTACTTC. Residues: CASSLLRPLEQYF.

V gene TRBV9 combines with J gene TRBJ1-6, with no clear D. Germline V CDR1 and CDR2: SGDLS, YYNGEE. The CDR3 loop spans 15 amino acids. V lost 0 bases, J lost 8 bases, and 12 bases lay in between. The CDR3 loop is CASSVEPAQDSPLHF. The CDR3 region has the DNA TGTGCCAGCAGCGTAGAGCCGGCCCAGGATTCACCCCTCCACTTT.

The genes are TRBV11-3 and TRBJ2-1, with 14 bases that match TRBD2. The CDR3 has 15 residues. V lost 4 bases, J lost 9 bases, and 5 bases stayed unmatched. Per germline, CDR1 SGHNT and CDR2 YENEEA. CDR3 sequence: CASSSGTSGRSEQFF. In nucleotides, the CDR3 is TGTGCCAGCAGCTCGGGGACTAGCGGGAGAAGTGAGCAGTTCTTC.

The V and J genes are TRBV2 and TRBJ1-1, with TRBD1 matching over 8 bases. J gave up 4 bases and V 3 bases, and 4 bases lay outside the gene matches. The CDR3 contains 14 residues. Germline V gene sequence: CDR1 SNHLY, CDR2 FYNNEI. The CDR3 DNA sequence: TGTGCCAGCAGTGATATCACAGGGGGCACTGAAGCTTTCTTT. Its translation: CASSDITGGTEAFF.

This sequence joins TRBV7-9 and TRBJ2-1, with TRBD2 matching over 10 bases. Unmatched junction bases numbered 7, after V lost 5 bases and J lost 6 bases. This CDR3 has 15 amino acids. Germline V gene sequence: CDR1 SEHNR, CDR2 FQNEAQ (reference sequence). CDR3 bases: TGTGCCAGCAGCCTACCGGGACTAGCGCTCAATGAGCAGTTCTTC. This encodes CASSLPGLALNEQFF.

The chain's CDR3 is CASSLRAVGETQYF. The CDR3 DNA sequence: TGTGCCAGCAGTCTCCGGGCGGTCGGCGAGACCCAGTACTTC. The V gene is TRBV27, the J gene TRBJ2-5; D ambiguous. The CDR3 covers 14 residues. The V end lost 5 bases, the J end lost 5 bases, and 15 bases lay between the germline ends. CDR1 and CDR2 (germline): MNHEY, SMNVEV (reference sequence).

The chain links TRBV30 to TRBJ1-1; D is possibly TRBD1 (6 bases). There are 13 residues in the CDR3. V was shortened by 0 bases and J by 4 bases, with 9 bases between the two germline ends. Germline V gives CDR1 GTSNPN, CDR2 SVGIG (reference sequence). CDR3 region: CAWSVLQGTEAFF. CDR3 in DNA: TGTGCCTGGAGTGTCCTACAGGGCACTGAAGCTTTCTTT.

The chain recombines TRBV2 with TRBJ2-7, with 10 bases aligning to TRBD1. Trimming took 6 bases from V and 6 from J; bases not matched to a gene: 5. This CDR3 comprises 13 residues. Germline CDR1 SNHLY, CDR2 FYNNEI. CDR3 in DNA: TGTGCCAGCAGCGGGACAGGGGAAATCGAGCAGTACTTC. It translates to CASSGTGEIEQYF. Full variable domain (remainder filled in from reference TRBV2 and TRBJ2-7): EPEVTQTPSHQVTQMGQEVILRCVPISNHLYFYWYRQILGQKVEFLVSFYNNEISEKSEIFDDQFSVERPDGSNFTLKIRSTKLEDSAMYFCASSGTGEIEQYFGPGTRLTVT.

This clone was picked up one time. This rearrangement joins TRBV27 to TRBJ1-6; the D is unclear. This CDR3 region has 14 residues. V was shortened by 5 bases and J by 10 bases, with 15 bases between the two germline ends. Germline CDR1 MNHEY, CDR2 SMNVEV (reference sequence). CDR3 DNA: TGTGCCAGCAGTGGGGTGGGGATGGGGTCACCCCTCCACTTT. As protein: CASSGVGMGSPLHF.

CDR3 nucleotide sequence: TGTGCCAGCAGCTTAGGTCAGATATACAATGAGCAGTTCTTC. Amino acid sequence: CASSLGQIYNEQFF. The chain has TRBV7-9 and TRBJ2-1; no reliable D call. V lost 1 base, J lost 4 bases, and 8 bases lay in between. The germline gives CDR1 SEHNR, CDR2 FQNEAQ (reference sequence). The CDR3 runs to 14 residues.

CDR3 sequence: CASSPEVDSPLHF. The CDR3 DNA is TGTGCCAGCTCACCAGAGGTTGATTCACCCCTCCACTTT. The chain links TRBV18 to TRBJ1-6; D call uncertain. The germline gives CDR1 KGHSH, CDR2 LQKENI. This CDR3 has 13 residues. Trimming shortened V by 2 bases and J by 8 bases, and 7 bases separated the two germline ends.